A selection of T cell receptor beta chains follows, all from one sample in a study of cytotoxic CD8 clonotypes in ibrutinib-treated CLL. Clones were sequenced by immunoSEQ multiplex PCR, and TCRdb holds only the in-frame ones, with some missing. The sample consists of hundreds of thousands of clones, 60% to 75% of them appearing once. Sequencing used PBMCs, obtained after 24 months of ibrutinib treatment. The receptors come from a human donor with chronic lymphocytic leukemia. The CDR3 runs from the conserved cysteine through the conserved F or W. A D gene is named only where the DNA matches it firmly. Expanded clones are given a class, and other clones once, few, many or no size at all.

v_gene: TRBV27
len: 13
abundance: NA
j_gene: TRBJ2-3
d_gene: NA
CDR3aa: CASSLGLTDTQYF
CDR3nt: TGTGCCAGCAGTCTTGGACTCACAGATACGCAGTATTTT

v_gene: TRBV28
len: 15
abundance: NA
j_gene: TRBJ1-3
d_gene: TRBD1
CDR3aa: CASSIRTGDRNTIYF
CDR3nt: TGTGCCAGCAGTATAAGGACAGGGGATAGAAACACCATATATTTT

v_gene: TRBV2
len: 13
abundance: NA
j_gene: TRBJ2-1
d_gene: TRBD1
CDR3aa: CASRGDSYNEQFF
CDR3nt: TGTGCCAGCAGGGGGGACAGCTACAATGAGCAGTTCTTC

v_gene: TRBV7-9
len: 15
abundance: few
j_gene: TRBJ2-2
d_gene: NA
CDR3aa: CATRHKGDETGELFF
CDR3nt: TGTGCCACCCGACATAAGGGGGATGAAACCGGGGAGCTGTTTTTT

v_gene: TRBV7-9
len: 16
abundance: NA
j_gene: TRBJ1-2
d_gene: TRBD1
CDR3aa: CASTPSRDRGNYGYTF
CDR3nt: TGTGCCAGCACCCCCTCCCGGGACAGGGGCAACTATGGCTACACCTTC

v_gene: TRBV6-4
len: 14
abundance: NA
j_gene: TRBJ2-1
d_gene: NA
CDR3aa: CASSDPAKGNEQFF
CDR3nt: TGTGCCAGCAGTGACCCGGCTAAGGGGAATGAGCAGTTCTTC

v_gene: TRBV27
len: 10
abundance: NA
j_gene: TRBJ2-7
d_gene: NA
CDR3aa: CASNYYEQYF
CDR3nt: TGTGCCAGCAATTACTACGAGCAGTACTTC

v_gene: TRBV7-7
len: 14
abundance: NA
j_gene: TRBJ2-5
d_gene: NA
CDR3aa: CASSLAEAQETQYF
CDR3nt: TGTGCTAGCTCCCTCGCGGAGGCCCAAGAGACCCAGTACTTC

v_gene: TRBV28
len: 14
abundance: few
j_gene: TRBJ2-7
d_gene: NA
CDR3aa: CASSTVTGTYEQYF
CDR3nt: TGTGCCAGCAGTACCGTAACAGGGACCTACGAGCAGTACTTC

v_gene: TRBV7-3
len: 17
abundance: NA
j_gene: TRBJ2-5
d_gene: NA
CDR3aa: CASSPSRGAGAGETQYF
CDR3nt: TGTGCCAGCAGCCCATCCCGAGGGGCAGGGGCAGGGGAGACCCAGTACTTC

v_gene: TRBV7-3
len: 19
abundance: NA
j_gene: TRBJ2-3
d_gene: TRBD2
CDR3aa: CASGLPLAGGPRDTDTQYF
CDR3nt: TGTGCCAGCGGTTTGCCCCTAGCGGGAGGGCCCCGGGATACAGATACGCAGTATTTT

v_gene: TRBV7-2
len: 14
abundance: NA
j_gene: TRBJ2-5
d_gene: NA
CDR3aa: CASRSGIGGETQYF
CDR3nt: TGTGCCAGCAGGTCCGGGATTGGGGGAGAGACCCAGTACTTC

v_gene: TRBV30
len: 11
abundance: NA
j_gene: TRBJ2-4
d_gene: NA
CDR3aa: CAWMLENIQYF
CDR3nt: TGTGCCTGGATGCTCGAAAACATTCAGTACTTC

v_gene: TRBV28
len: 17
abundance: NA
j_gene: TRBJ1-2
d_gene: NA
CDR3aa: CASSSPFVQGAPYGYTF
CDR3nt: TGTGCCAGCAGTTCACCTTTTGTCCAAGGAGCCCCCTATGGCTACACCTTC

v_gene: TRBV28
len: 17
abundance: few
j_gene: TRBJ1-5
d_gene: TRBD1
CDR3aa: CASSSHRGGPANQPQHF
CDR3nt: TGTGCCAGCAGTTCCCACAGGGGAGGTCCCGCCAATCAGCCCCAGCATTTT

v_gene: TRBV30
len: 12
abundance: NA
j_gene: TRBJ2-5
d_gene: NA
CDR3aa: CAWWQGAETQYF
CDR3nt: TGTGCCTGGTGGCAAGGGGCAGAGACCCAGTACTTC